The text below deals with one T cell receptor beta chain. Method: immunoSEQ multiplex PCR; TCRdb's copy keeps in-frame clones and lacks some. The sample consists of about 80,000 clones, 80% to 85% of them appearing once. This entry comes from a study of blood T cell repertoires in COVID-19. Study-wide context: There were acute and convalescent COVID-19 samples, and they came from the United States, Italy and Spain. T cells, B-cell-depleted T cells, or PBMCs provided the cDNA or gDNA that served as material.

Looked up from germline, CDR1 is LGHNT and CDR2 is FRNRAP. V gave up 4 bases and J gave up 6 bases, with 19 bases separating them. The CDR3 is 16 residues long. The TCR sequence derives from a woman in her 70s with acute or convalescent COVID-19. The sample comprised peripheral blood. The gene calls are TRBV12-5 and TRBJ1-5; D unresolved. The CDR3 nucleotides read TGTGCTAGTGGTTCTTCTATCTGGTCGACAAGTCAGCCCCAGCATTTT. This encodes CASGSSIWSTSQPQHF.